The 21 T cell receptor beta chains listed next were all sequenced from one sample in a study of shared clonotypes between healthy human individuals. Selected positively for CCR7 and CD45RO-negative, naive CD8 cells excluded terminally differentiated effector memory CD45RA+ cells. Some clones are missing from TCRdb's copy, which holds only in-frame ones; the method was immunoSEQ multiplex PCR. The profile shows millions of clones, about 93% of them singletons. The specimen sequenced was naive CD8+ T cells from PBMCs. These receptors came from a man between 18 and 35 years old in good health. Some clones in this sample may be carry-over from other donors' samples.

V gene TRBV7-6 combines with J gene TRBJ2-3, with unresolved D. The CDR3 totals 13 residues. From germline, CDR1 is SGHVS and CDR2 FNYEAQ. V dropped 3 bases and J dropped 6 bases, with 10 bases sitting between them. CDR3 residues: CASSLAGSDTQYF. The CDR3 region has the DNA TGTGCCAGCAGCTTGGCAGGATCGGATACGCAGTATTTT.

The chain couples TRBV4-3 to TRBJ2-7; TRBD2 matches 10 bases. The V and J ends lost 1 base and 5 bases, in that order; junction bases with no gene match: 8. This CDR3 comprises 16 residues. Germline V gene sequence: CDR1 LGHNA, CDR2 YSLEER. The CDR3 sequence is CASSQGLAGVSHEQYF. CDR3 DNA sequence: TGCGCCAGCAGCCAAGGTCTAGCGGGAGTTTCTCACGAGCAGTACTTC.

This chain uses TRBV9 with TRBJ1-5; perhaps TRBD1 as D (6 bases). Trimming took 4 bases from V and 3 from J, leaving 11 bases between them. In germline, CDR1 is SGDLS, CDR2 YYNGEE. The CDR3 contains 14 residues. Here the CDR3 reads CASSPQGINQPQHF. In DNA form, the CDR3 reads TGTGCCAGCAGCCCCCAGGGGATCAATCAGCCCCAGCATTTT.

This chain connects TRBV14 to TRBJ2-1, with D unclear. V shed 5 bases and J shed 8 bases, with 7 bases lying between them. CDR1 is SGHDN, CDR2 FVKESK, per germline. The CDR3 runs 11 residues. CDR3 sequence (DNA): TGTGCCAGCAGCGACCTATATGAGCAGTTCTTC. Translation: CASSDLYEQFF.

This CDR3 is CASRPTGTYGYTF. In DNA, the CDR3 is TGTGCCAGCAGACCAACAGGGACCTATGGCTACACCTTC. The chain is built from TRBV6-1 and TRBJ1-2, with a tentative D call TRBD1 (6 bases). The CDR3 covers 13 residues. Per the germline V gene, CDR1 is MNHNS and CDR2 is SASEGT. The germline V and J ends were trimmed by 6 bases and 4 bases, with 12 bases remaining between them.

This chain uses TRBV15 with TRBJ1-1; D remains ambiguous. The CDR3 runs 17 residues. Trimming left V 0 bases short and J 8 bases short, with 22 bases between. Germline V gives CDR1 LNHNV, CDR2 YYDKDF (reference sequence). CDR3 nucleotide sequence: TGTGCCACCAGCAGAGAATTGGTTAAGGGAAAATGGGCCGAAGCTTTCTTT. Encoded protein: CATSRELVKGKWAEAFF.

This chain connects TRBV7-9 to TRBJ2-7; D is perhaps TRBD1 (6 bases). CDR1 is SEHNR, CDR2 FQNEAQ, per germline (reference sequence). The CDR3 length is 15 residues. The V end lost 4 bases, the J end lost 3 bases, and 16 bases lay between the germline ends. The CDR3, as DNA: TGTGCCAGCAGCTCTAACGAACAGGGTTTCTACGAGCAGTACTTC. Its protein is CASSSNEQGFYEQYF.

The chain links TRBV11-3 to TRBJ2-3; 8 nucleotides align to TRBD2. Unmatched junction bases numbered 11, after V lost 5 bases and J lost 4 bases. Germline assignment: CDR1 SGHNT and CDR2 YENEEA. The CDR3 runs 16 residues. For the CDR3, the DNA is TGTGCCAGCAGCCCCCGGGGGGGGGCGCGTCCAGATACGCAGTATTTT. It encodes CASSPRGGARPDTQYF.

The CDR3 DNA reads TGTGCCAGCAGTTACTCTCCGGACAGGAGCTACGAGCAGTACTTC. This encodes CASSYSPDRSYEQYF. The rearrangement uses TRBV6-5 and TRBJ2-7; 7 bases line up with TRBD1. The V segment lost 0 bases and the J segment 3 bases; nucleotides outside the gene matches: 5. Germline values: CDR1 MNHEY, CDR2 SVGAGI. CDR3 size: 15 residues.

The rearrangement uses TRBV5-8 and TRBJ2-2, with D unclear. This CDR3 is 14 amino acids long. From germline, CDR1 is SGHTS and CDR2 YDEGEE. The V end was cut by 0 bases, the J end by 4 bases, with 7 bases between. CDR3 loop: CASSLEGPTGELFF. CDR3 coding DNA: TGTGCCAGCAGCTTGGAAGGGCCCACCGGGGAGCTGTTTTTT.

Regarding this clone: This sample includes further DNA sequences coding for the same CDR3. This chain connects TRBV27 to TRBJ2-7, with D perhaps TRBD1 or TRBD2 (5 bases each). The CDR3 spans 11 residues. Germline CDR1 is MNHEY and CDR2 is SMNVEV (reference sequence). V was pared by 2 bases and J by 6 bases, with 5 bases between. The CDR3 DNA sequence: TGTGCCAGCAGTTTAGGGACCGAGCAGTACTTC. It codes for CASSLGTEQYF.

The CDR3 spells CASSYLEDVTEAFF. CDR3 DNA sequence: TGTGCCAGCAGTTACCTAGAGGACGTTACTGAAGCTTTCTTT. The gene calls are TRBV6-5 and TRBJ1-1; no firm D call. This CDR3 comprises 14 residues. The V gene lost 2 bases and the J gene lost 5 bases, with 12 bases spanning the gap. CDR1 is MNHEY and CDR2 is SVGAGI in the germline V gene.

The V and J genes are TRBV28 and TRBJ2-7; 12 nucleotides match TRBD2. The CDR3 totals 16 residues. J lost 5 bases, V lost 3 bases, and 8 bases had no gene match. Germline V gene sequence: CDR1 MDHEN, CDR2 SYDVKM. The CDR3 reads CASSFTSSGRVDEQYF. The CDR3 DNA follows: TGTGCCAGCAGTTTTACCTCTAGCGGGAGGGTTGACGAGCAGTACTTC.

V and J are TRBV28 and TRBJ2-3; maybe TRBD2 (5 bases). With 5 bases removed from V and 0 bases from J, the gap between germline ends came to 12 bases. The CDR3 extends over 15 amino acids. The germline gives CDR1 MDHEN, CDR2 SYDVKM. CDR3 sequence (DNA): TGTGCCAGCAGTCCATGGACTGCTAGCACAGATACGCAGTATTTT. Its translation is CASSPWTASTDTQYF.

On this clone itself: Within the sample, other DNA sequences also encode this same CDR3. This rearrangement joins TRBV11-2 to TRBJ2-7; no clear D. Germline V gene lookup returns CDR1 SGHAT and CDR2 FQNNGV. CDR3 length: 13 residues. Trimming left V 1 base short and J 4 bases short, with 8 bases between. DNA of the CDR3: TGTGCCAGCAGCTTAGGTGTGTCTTACGAGCAGTACTTC. Translated: CASSLGVSYEQYF.

The chain has TRBV9 and TRBJ2-7; D unclear. CDR3 length: 14 residues. Trimming took off 1 base at V and 2 bases at J, with 10 bases between the two ends. Looked up from germline, CDR1 is SGDLS and CDR2 is YYNGEE. The CDR3, as DNA: TGTGCCAGCAGCGTATATTCCGAAACCTACGAGCAGTACTTC. Translation: CASSVYSETYEQYF.

CDR3 region: CASSTHSHWTEAFF. For the CDR3, the DNA is TGTGCCAGTAGTACACACAGTCATTGGACTGAAGCTTTCTTT. The chain couples TRBV19 to TRBJ1-1, with D uncertain. V lost 4 bases to trimming and J lost 5 bases, with 14 bases between them. The germline V gene has CDR1 LNHDA and CDR2 SQIVND (reference sequence). CDR3 size: 14 residues.

The chain links TRBV6-5 to TRBJ2-1; 7 nucleotides match TRBD1. Trimming removed 5 bases from V and 9 bases from J; junction bases left unmatched: 13. CDR3 length equals 15 residues. Germline CDR1 is MNHEY and CDR2 is SVGAGI. The CDR3 nucleotides read TGTGCCAGCAGTCCCTGGGACAGTCGTAAAAGTGAGCAGTTCTTC. Translation: CASSPWDSRKSEQFF.

The rearrangement joins TRBV2 to TRBJ2-7; the D gene could be TRBD1 or TRBD2 (5 bases each). CDR3 length: 14 amino acids. Germline V gene data show CDR1 as SNHLY and CDR2 as FYNNEI. V lost 4 bases and J 6 bases, leaving 16 bases between the germline ends. As DNA, the CDR3 is TGTGCCAGCAGTGTGGGGGAAGGGTCTTCCGAGCAGTACTTC. It codes for CASSVGEGSSEQYF.

The chain is built from TRBV7-6 and TRBJ2-7, with 7 bases that match TRBD1. The CDR3 contains 14 residues. The germline gives CDR1 SGHVS, CDR2 FNYEAQ. The junction had 5 bases not matched to a gene; V was cut back by 5 bases and J by 1 base. Written as DNA, the CDR3 is TGTGCCAGCAGCAAGGGGGCGGAATCCTACGAGCAGTACTTC. Amino acids: CASSKGAESYEQYF. The variable domain in full, with the rest retrieved from reference TRBV7-6 and TRBJ2-7, is GAGVSQSPRYKVTKRGQDVALRCDPISGHVSLYWYRQALGQGPEFLTYFNYEAQQDKSGLPNDRFSAERPEGSISTLTIQRTEQRDSAMYRCASSKGAESYEQYFGPGTRLTVT.

This clone was seen just once. This rearrangement joins TRBV28 to TRBJ1-4, with TRBD1 as a possible D gene (5 bases). Germline CDR1 is MDHEN and CDR2 is SYDVKM. Trimming shortened V by 6 bases and J by 6 bases, and 11 bases separated the two germline ends. There are 13 residues in the CDR3. This chain's CDR3 is CASRVGGYEKLFF. CDR3 sequence (DNA): TGTGCCAGCAGGGTCGGGGGGTATGAAAAACTGTTTTTT.